Listed below are T cell receptor beta chains from one sample, sequenced in a study of regulatory T cells in long-lasting Graves disease. TCRdb recomputed calls from the multiplex PCR reads with MiXCR, one row per CDR3 protein. Here the sample spans about 310,000 distinct CDR3 sequences, around 23% being singletons. The input for sequencing was peripheral blood mononuclear cells (PBMCs), taken when the disease was refractory, from a patient treated with antithyroid drugs. The receptors here all came from a female donor with Graves disease. Each CDR3 is given with its conserved first and last residue. A D gene is named only where the DNA matches it firmly. Rows give clone size only sometimes, using once, few, many, or a class for an expanded clone.

TRBD2	TRBV7-2	TRBJ2-2	-	CASSPGLQNTGELFF	TGTGCCAGCAGCCCGGGACTACAGAACACCGGGGAGCTGTTTTTT
-	TRBV29-1	TRBJ1-1	few	CSVEDRATEAFF	TGCAGCGTTGAAGATCGGGCGACTGAAGCTTTCTTT
-	TRBV9	TRBJ2-1	many	CASSVAGVDNEQFF	TGTGCCAGCAGCGTAGCGGGAGTGGACAATGAGCAGTTCTTC
-	TRBV27	TRBJ2-7	few	CASRMRDGPTEQYF	TGTGCCAGCAGGATGCGGGATGGCCCTACGGAGCAGTACTTC
-	TRBV27	TRBJ2-7	-	CASGPRENYEQYF	TGTGCCAGCGGTCCTAGGGAGAACTACGAGCAGTACTTC
TRBD1	TRBV18	TRBJ2-5	few	CASSQRQGAETQYF	TGTGCCAGCTCACAACGACAGGGGGCCGAGACCCAGTACTTC
TRBD1	TRBV19	TRBJ1-6	once	CASNFRTGFSPLHF	TGTGCCAGTAATTTCAGGACAGGGTTTTCACCCCTCCACTTT
TRBD1	TRBV7-9	TRBJ2-7	-	CASSPNWDSYEQYF	TGTGCCAGCAGCCCAAACTGGGACAGCTACGAGCAGTACTTC
-	TRBV29-1	TRBJ2-7	-	CSVEQAYEQYF	TGCAGCGTTGAGCAAGCCTACGAGCAGTACTTC
TRBD2	TRBV7-2	TRBJ2-2	few	CASSLDLAGGSTGELFF	TGTGCCAGCAGCTTAGACCTAGCGGGAGGGTCCACCGGGGAGCTGTTTTTT
-	TRBV11-2	TRBJ2-1	-	CASSPTVIGEQFF	TGTGCCAGCAGCCCGACGGTAATCGGTGAGCAGTTCTTC
-	TRBV28	TRBJ1-6	-	CASRTLSPYNSPLHF	TGTGCCAGCAGGACCCTTAGCCCCTATAATTCACCCCTCCACTTT
-	TRBV6-2/TRBV6-3	TRBJ1-1	many	CASSYGGSNTEAFF	TGTGCCAGCAGTTACGGGGGCTCGAACACTGAAGCTTTCTTT
TRBD1	TRBV28	TRBJ1-5	many	CASERQGSPQPQHF	TGTGCCAGCGAAAGACAGGGAAGTCCTCAGCCCCAGCATTTT
-	TRBV5-1	TRBJ1-6	few	CASSIDQTNSPLHF	TGCGCCAGCAGCATTGACCAGACCAATTCACCCCTCCACTTT
TRBD1	TRBV30	TRBJ1-2	many	CAWSAGGGYTF	TGTGCCTGGAGTGCAGGGGGAGGCTACACCTTC
-	TRBV7-9	TRBJ2-5	-	CASSLGETQHF	TGTGCCAGCAGCTTAGGGGAGACCCAGCACTTC
TRBD1	TRBV20-1	TRBJ2-4	few	CSARDGLRISGGIAKNIQYF	TGCAGTGCTAGAGATGGCCTCAGAATTTCAGGGGGCATAGCCAAAAACATTCAGTACTTC
TRBD1	TRBV18	TRBJ2-7	few	CASSPRDRDDEQYF	TGTGCCAGCTCACCAAGGGACAGGGATGACGAGCAGTACTTC
-	TRBV2	TRBJ2-7	many	CASSVDRTTYEQYF	TGTGCCAGCAGTGTTGACAGGACAACCTACGAGCAGTACTTC
TRBD1	TRBV19	TRBJ1-5	few	CASSPDRGINQPQHF	TGTGCCAGTAGTCCCGACAGGGGAATCAATCAGCCCCAGCATTTT
-	TRBV7-2	TRBJ1-6	many	CATAPGLSNSPLHF	TGTGCCACCGCTCCGGGACTTTCTAATTCACCCCTCCACTTT
TRBD2	TRBV28	TRBJ2-2	-	CASSLIGLAGDTGELFF	TGTGCCAGCAGTTTAATAGGGCTAGCGGGAGACACCGGGGAGCTGTTTTTT
-	TRBV6-2/TRBV6-3	TRBJ2-7	once	CASSYLADLYEQYF	TGTGCCAGCAGTTACCTGGCGGACCTCTACGAGCAGTACTTC
TRBD1	TRBV27	TRBJ2-2	few	CASSLSTGTGELFF	TGTGCCAGCAGTTTGTCGACAGGGACCGGGGAGCTGTTTTTT
TRBD1	TRBV30	TRBJ2-5	-	CASGTGEETQYF	TGTGCCTCCGGGACAGGAGAAGAGACCCAGTACTTC
-	TRBV29-1	TRBJ1-1	-	CSVEDDLTPAFF	TGCAGCGTTGAAGATGATCTGACTCCCGCTTTCTTT
TRBD2	TRBV6-2/TRBV6-3	TRBJ2-7	-	CASSYSTLAGVFSYEQYF	TGTGCCAGCAGTTACTCTACCTTAGCGGGAGTATTCTCCTACGAGCAGTACTTC
-	TRBV4-1	TRBJ1-5	few	CASSQDAGFNDQPQHF	TGCGCCAGCAGCCAAGATGCGGGTTTCAACGATCAGCCCCAGCATTTT
TRBD2	TRBV9	TRBJ2-7	few	CASSVSPTSDEQYF	TGTGCCAGCAGCGTAAGCCCTACTAGCGACGAGCAGTACTTC
-	TRBV3-1	TRBJ1-4	few	CASSETGTFNEKLFF	TGTGCCAGCAGCGAAACAGGGACCTTTAATGAAAAACTGTTTTTT
-	TRBV7-2	TRBJ2-3	-	CASSFPPADTQYF	TGTGCCAGCAGCTTCCCGCCAGCGGATACGCAGTATTTT
TRBD1	TRBV20-1	TRBJ2-5	many	CSAGGQAEETQYF	TGCAGTGCTGGAGGACAGGCCGAGGAGACCCAGTACTTC
-	TRBV28	TRBJ1-1	many	CASSTSGYPNTEAFF	TGTGCCAGCAGTACCTCGGGCTACCCAAACACTGAAGCTTTCTTT
-	TRBV5-4	TRBJ2-7	-	CATQQGSGVTNEQYF	TGTGCCACACAACAAGGTAGCGGAGTAACGAACGAGCAGTACTTC
-	TRBV18	TRBJ1-5	many	CASSLGGQGSQPQHF	TGTGCCAGCTCTCTAGGTGGACAAGGGAGCCAGCCCCAGCATTTT
-	TRBV9	TRBJ2-1	few	CASSVLADNEQFF	TGTGCCAGCAGCGTGCTGGCGGACAATGAGCAGTTCTTC